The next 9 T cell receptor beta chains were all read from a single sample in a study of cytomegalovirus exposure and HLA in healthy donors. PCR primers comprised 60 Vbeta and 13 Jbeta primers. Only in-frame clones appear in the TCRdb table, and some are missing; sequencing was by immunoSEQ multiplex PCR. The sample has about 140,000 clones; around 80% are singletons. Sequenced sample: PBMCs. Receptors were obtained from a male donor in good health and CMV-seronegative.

The CDR3 reads CASNAGTIENIQYF. The CDR3 bases are TGTGCCAGCAACGCCGGGACAATTGAAAACATTCAGTACTTC. The chain has TRBV6-6 and TRBJ2-4; TRBD1 is a possible D gene (6 bases). The germline gives CDR1 MNHNY, CDR2 SVGAGI (reference sequence). This CDR3 has 14 residues. V gave up 7 bases and J gave up 5 bases, with 15 bases separating them.

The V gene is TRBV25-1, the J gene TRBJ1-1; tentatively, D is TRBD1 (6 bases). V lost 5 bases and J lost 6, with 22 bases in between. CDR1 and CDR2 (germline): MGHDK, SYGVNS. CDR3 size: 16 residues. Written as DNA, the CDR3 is TGTGCCAGCAGTCTAATGGGGGCCACCAGGGCGGCTGAAGCTTTCTTT. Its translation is CASSLMGATRAAEAFF. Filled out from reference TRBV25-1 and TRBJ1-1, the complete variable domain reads EADIYQTPRYLVIGTGKKITLECSQTMGHDKMYWYQQDPGMELHLIHYSYGVNSTEKGDLSSESTVSRIRTEHFPLTLESARPSHTSQYLCASSLMGATRAAEAFFGQGTRLTVV.

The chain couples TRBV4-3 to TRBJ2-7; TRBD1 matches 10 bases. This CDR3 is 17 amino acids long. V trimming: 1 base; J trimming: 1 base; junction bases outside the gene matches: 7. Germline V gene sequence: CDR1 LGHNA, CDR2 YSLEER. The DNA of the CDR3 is TGCGCCAGCAGCCAAGGGGGTGTGGGACAGGGGTCCTACGAGCAGTACTTC. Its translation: CASSQGGVGQGSYEQYF.

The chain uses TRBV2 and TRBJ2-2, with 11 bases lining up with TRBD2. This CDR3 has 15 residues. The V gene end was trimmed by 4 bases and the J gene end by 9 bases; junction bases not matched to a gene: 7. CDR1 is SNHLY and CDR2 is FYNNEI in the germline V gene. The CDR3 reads CASSVRLAGGRELFF. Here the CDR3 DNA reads TGTGCCAGCAGTGTACGGCTAGCGGGGGGACGGGAGCTGTTTTTT.

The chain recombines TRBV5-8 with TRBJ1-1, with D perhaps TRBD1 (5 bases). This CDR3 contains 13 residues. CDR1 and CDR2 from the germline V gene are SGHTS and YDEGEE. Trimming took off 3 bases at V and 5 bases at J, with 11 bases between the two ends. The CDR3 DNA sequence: TGTGCCAGCAGCTCCGGGGGGAAGACTGAAGCTTTCTTT. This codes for CASSSGGKTEAFF.

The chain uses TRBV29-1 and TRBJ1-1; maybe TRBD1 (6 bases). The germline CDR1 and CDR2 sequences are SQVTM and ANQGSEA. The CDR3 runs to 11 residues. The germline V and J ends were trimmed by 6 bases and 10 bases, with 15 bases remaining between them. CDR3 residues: CSVGEGVGAFF. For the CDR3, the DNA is TGCAGCGTGGGGGAGGGGGTAGGAGCTTTCTTT.

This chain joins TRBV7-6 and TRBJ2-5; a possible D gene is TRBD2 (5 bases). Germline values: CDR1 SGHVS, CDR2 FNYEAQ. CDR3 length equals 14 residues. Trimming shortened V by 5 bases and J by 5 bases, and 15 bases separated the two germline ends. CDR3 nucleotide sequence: TGTGCCAGCAGCCCGGACTCAATCGGCGAGACCCAGTACTTC. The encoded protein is CASSPDSIGETQYF. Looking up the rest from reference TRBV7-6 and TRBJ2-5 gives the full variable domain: GAGVSQSPRYKVTKRGQDVALRCDPISGHVSLYWYRQALGQGPEFLTYFNYEAQQDKSGLPNDRFSAERPEGSISTLTIQRTEQRDSAMYRCASSPDSIGETQYFGPGTRLLVL.

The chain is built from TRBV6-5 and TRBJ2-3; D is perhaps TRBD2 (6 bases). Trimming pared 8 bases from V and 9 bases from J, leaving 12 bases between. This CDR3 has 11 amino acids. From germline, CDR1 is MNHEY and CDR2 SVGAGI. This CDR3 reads CASGGSETQYF. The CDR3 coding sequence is TGTGCCAGCGGGGGGTCTGAGACGCAGTATTTT.

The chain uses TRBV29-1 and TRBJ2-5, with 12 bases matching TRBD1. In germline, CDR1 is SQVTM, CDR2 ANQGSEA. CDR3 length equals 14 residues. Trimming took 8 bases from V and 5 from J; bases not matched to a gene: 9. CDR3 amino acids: CSLGTGGEGETQYF. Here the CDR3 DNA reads TGCAGCTTGGGGACAGGGGGCGAGGGGGAGACCCAGTACTTC. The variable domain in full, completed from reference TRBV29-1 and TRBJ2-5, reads SAVISQKPSRDICQRGTSLTIQCQVDSQVTMMFWYRQQPGQSLTLIATANQGSEATYESGFVIDKFPISRPNLTFSTLTVSNMSPEDSSIYLCSLGTGGEGETQYFGPGTRLLVL.